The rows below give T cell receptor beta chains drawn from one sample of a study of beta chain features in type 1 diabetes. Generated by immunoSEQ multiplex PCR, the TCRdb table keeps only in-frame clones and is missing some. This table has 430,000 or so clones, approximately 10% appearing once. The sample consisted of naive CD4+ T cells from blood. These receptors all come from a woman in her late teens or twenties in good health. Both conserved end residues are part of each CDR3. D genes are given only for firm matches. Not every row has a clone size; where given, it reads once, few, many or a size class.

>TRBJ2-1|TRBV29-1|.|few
TGCAGCGTTGAAGTGCAGGGAATTCTAGGGTCCTACAATGAGCAGTTCTTC
CSVEVQGILGSYNEQFF
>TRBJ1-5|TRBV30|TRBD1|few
TGTGCCTGGACCTTTTGGCGGGACAGTTTCAATCAGCCCCAGCATTTT
CAWTFWRDSFNQPQHF
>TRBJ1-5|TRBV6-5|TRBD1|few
TGTGCCAGCAGCAGGGACAGGGGCAATCAGCCCCAGCATTTT
CASSRDRGNQPQHF
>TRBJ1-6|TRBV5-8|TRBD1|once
TGTGCCAGCAGCCAAATACAGGGGCTCCCTAATTCACCCCTCCACTTT
CASSQIQGLPNSPLHF
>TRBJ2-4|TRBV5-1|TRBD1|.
TGCGCCAGCAGTCAATTAACCGGGACAGGGAACATTCAGTACTTC
CASSQLTGTGNIQYF
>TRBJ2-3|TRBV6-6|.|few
TGTGCCAGCAGTCCTGGTTCTGTCGGCCCAGATACGCAGTATTTT
CASSPGSVGPDTQYF
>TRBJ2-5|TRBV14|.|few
TGTGCCAGCAGCCAAGGTGGGGGAGTCGAGACCCAGTACTTC
CASSQGGGVETQYF
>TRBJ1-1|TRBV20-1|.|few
TGCAGTGCTGTCCCAGGGGAGGGGGCTTTCTTT
CSAVPGEGAFF
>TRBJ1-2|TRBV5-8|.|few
TGTGCCAGCAGCTTGCCACGGCCCTATGGCTACACCTTC
CASSLPRPYGYTF
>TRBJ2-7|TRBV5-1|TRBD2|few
TGCGCCAGCAGCCCGGGGACTATTTACGAGCAGTACTTC
CASSPGTIYEQYF
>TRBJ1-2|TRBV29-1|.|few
TGCAGCGTTGAAAGCATGCACTATGGCTACACCTTC
CSVESMHYGYTF
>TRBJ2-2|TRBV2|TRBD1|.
TGTGCCAGCAGTGAAGTGTCAGGGGGCACCGGGGAGCTGTTTTTT
CASSEVSGGTGELFF
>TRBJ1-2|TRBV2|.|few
TGTGCCAGCAGTGAAACCGCTTATGGCTACACCTTC
CASSETAYGYTF
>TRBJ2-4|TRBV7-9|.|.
TGTGCCAGCAGTAGGCCGCAGGGCGCCAAAAACATTCAGTACTTC
CASSRPQGAKNIQYF
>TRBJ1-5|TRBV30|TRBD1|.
TGTGCCTGGCAGGGACAGGGAGTACAGCCCCAGCATTTT
CAWQGQGVQPQHF
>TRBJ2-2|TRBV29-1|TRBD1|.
TGCAGCGCCCAGGGACAGGGGAGGACCGGGGAGCTGTTTTTT
CSAQGQGRTGELFF
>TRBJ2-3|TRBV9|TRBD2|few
TGTGCCAGCTCGGGATGGGCTAGCGGGCCTAGCACAGATACGCAGTATTTT
CASSGWASGPSTDTQYF
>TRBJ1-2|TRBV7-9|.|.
TGTGCCAGCAGCCACCAGGGTCCGGGCTATGGCTACACCTTC
CASSHQGPGYGYTF
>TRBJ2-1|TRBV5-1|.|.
TGCGCCAGCAGCTGCTCAGCGGGACAGACCTACAATGAGCAGTTCTTC
CASSCSAGQTYNEQFF
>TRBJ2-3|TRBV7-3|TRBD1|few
TGTGCCAGCAGCTCCGGGGACAGAGACACAGATACGCAGTATTTT
CASSSGDRDTDTQYF
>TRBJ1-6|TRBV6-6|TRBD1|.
TGTGCCAGCAGGCCCAGGGGGCGCAGAGATGACTCACCCCTCCACTTT
CASRPRGRRDDSPLHF
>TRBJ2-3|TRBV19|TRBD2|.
TGTGCCAGTAGTCCTAAGGGACTAGCGGGAGGACCTAGCACAGATACGCAGTATTTT
CASSPKGLAGGPSTDTQYF
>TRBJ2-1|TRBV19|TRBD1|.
TGTGCCAGTAGTATGCTGGCCTCGGGGACAGGGCACTACAATGAGCAGTTCTTC
CASSMLASGTGHYNEQFF
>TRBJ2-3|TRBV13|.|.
TGTGCCAGCAGCTTACTCGGCGGTAGAGGTTTCACAGATACGCAGTATTTT
CASSLLGGRGFTDTQYF
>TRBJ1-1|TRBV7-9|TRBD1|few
TGTGCCAGCGAGTCCGGGACAGCGAACACTGAAGCTTTCTTT
CASESGTANTEAFF
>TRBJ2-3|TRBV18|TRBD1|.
TGTGCCAGCTCAAGGACAGGAGGAACAGATACGCAGTATTTT
CASSRTGGTDTQYF
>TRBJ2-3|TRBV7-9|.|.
TGTGCCAGCAGACGAACGGACACTAGCACAGATACGCAGTATTTT
CASRRTDTSTDTQYF
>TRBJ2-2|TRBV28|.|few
TGTGCCAGCAGTCCCCTCGGCCCCAGGCCCACCGGGGAGCTGTTTTTT
CASSPLGPRPTGELFF
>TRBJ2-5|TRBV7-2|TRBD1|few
TGTGCCAGCACTCGGAGGCCACCGCAACAGGGGGAGACCCAGTACTTC
CASTRRPPQQGETQYF